One and the same sample provided the 14 T cell receptor beta chains below, sequenced in a study of vaccination effects on CD4 cells after COVID-19. TCRdb keeps only in-frame clones here, not all; method: immunoSEQ multiplex PCR. The sample holds tens of thousands of clones, about 74% seen once. Antigens for these TCRs are unknown. Under the ViraFEST assay, PBMC were stimulated with viral peptide pools so that antigen-specific CD4+ T cells expanded. Sequencing was performed afterwards. The culture ran for approximately 10 days before CD4+ T cells were isolated. The material was CD4+ T cells from PBMCs cultured with HCoV-229E spike peptides, obtained before COVID-19 vaccination. All receptors come from a human donor who received a COVID-19 vaccine.

CDR3 bases: TGTGCCAGCAGCGTAAGGGCCACTATAAATACGCAGTATTTT. The encoded protein is CASSVRATINTQYF. V usage is TRBV9 and J usage is TRBJ2-3; D not certain. The V end lost 1 base, the J end lost 7 bases, and 13 bases lay between the germline ends. CDR3 length: 14 amino acids. Germline V gene lookup returns CDR1 SGDLS and CDR2 YYNGEE. The whole variable domain, filled in from reference TRBV9 and TRBJ2-3, reads DSGVTQTPKHLITATGQRVTLRCSPRSGDLSVYWYQQSLDQGLQFLIQYYNGEERAKGNILERFSAQQFPDLHSELNLSSLELGDSALYFCASSVRATINTQYFGPGTRLTVL.

This clone was detected once. The rearrangement joins TRBV15 to TRBJ2-6, with TRBD2 as a possible D gene (5 bases). The length of the CDR3 is 16 residues. Deletions cut 7 bases from V and 4 bases from J, with 17 bases between. Germline CDR1 and CDR2: LNHNV and YYDKDF (reference sequence). Here the CDR3 DNA reads TGTGCCACCACCAACTTCCTATCGGGGGGGGCCAACGTCCTGACTTTC. Translating gives CATTNFLSGGANVLTF.

The chain couples TRBV11-2 to TRBJ2-5; TRBD2 might be the D (7 bases). Per the germline V gene, CDR1 is SGHAT and CDR2 is FQNNGV. V lost 1 base and J 4 bases, leaving 10 bases between the germline ends. The CDR3 has 14 residues. CDR3 DNA sequence: TGTGCCAGCAGCTTAGGGCGGGGGCCAGAGACCCAGTACTTC. Its protein is CASSLGRGPETQYF.

This clone was detected only a few times. The chain uses TRBV18 and TRBJ2-1; D gene unclear. This CDR3 has 15 amino acids. V was clipped by 2 bases and J by 0 bases, with 8 bases between them. Germline V gene sequence: CDR1 KGHSH, CDR2 LQKENI. In DNA form, the CDR3 reads TGTGCCAGCTCACCAAGGCAGCTCTCCTACAATGAGCAGTTCTTC. Its translation: CASSPRQLSYNEQFF.

The rearrangement links TRBV30 to TRBJ1-2, with 10 bases lining up with TRBD1. Trimming removed 0 bases from V and 8 bases from J; junction bases left unmatched: 15. There are 17 residues in the CDR3. Germline V lookup: CDR1 GTSNPN, CDR2 SVGIG (reference sequence). The CDR3 DNA sequence: TGTGCCTGGAGTGTACCCGGGGGGACAGGGGCTGAGAGGGGCTACACCTTC. Protein sequence: CAWSVPGGTGAERGYTF. Looking up the rest from reference TRBV30 and TRBJ1-2 gives the full variable domain: SQTIHQWPATLVQPVGSPLSLECTVEGTSNPNLYWYRQAAGRGLQLLFYSVGIGQISSEVPQNLSASRPQDRQFILSSKKLLLSDSGFYLCAWSVPGGTGAERGYTFGSGTRLTVV.

The chain is built from TRBV6-4 and TRBJ1-2; TRBD1 might be the D (5 bases). The V end lost 8 bases, the J end lost 4 bases, and 20 bases lay between the germline ends. The CDR3 consists of 15 residues. CDR1 is MRHNA and CDR2 is SNTAGT in the germline V gene. CDR3 DNA sequence: TGTGCCAGCCTACGGGGCGCTTATACGACCTATGGCTACACCTTC. Translating it yields CASLRGAYTTYGYTF.

The gene calls are TRBV5-4 and TRBJ2-3; 7 nucleotides align to TRBD2. The CDR3 has 13 residues. Germline values: CDR1 SGHNT, CDR2 YYREEE (reference sequence). Unmatched junction bases numbered 14, after V lost 6 bases and J lost 13 bases. In DNA, the CDR3 is TGTGCCAGCATTGGATACGCGGGGGATTCGGAGTATTTT. Protein product: CASIGYAGDSEYF.

The rearrangement joins TRBV18 to TRBJ2-3; TRBD1 matches at 8 bases. This CDR3 region has 16 residues. Germline trimming cut 6 bases from V and 2 bases from J; bases unmatched to any gene: 10. The germline V gene encodes CDR1 KGHSH and CDR2 LQKENI. The CDR3 region has the DNA TGTGCCAGCTCCCTAGGACAGGGATTAGACACAGATACGCAGTATTTT. Translating gives CASSLGQGLDTDTQYF.

V usage is TRBV19 and J usage is TRBJ1-5; D gene uncertain. The CDR3 spans 9 residues. V lost 10 bases and J 3 bases, leaving 1 base between the germline ends. Germline CDR1 reads LNHDA; CDR2 reads SQIVND (reference sequence). CDR3 in DNA: TGTGCCACCAATCAGCCCCAGCATTTT. Its translation is CATNQPQHF.

This clone was detected only a few times. This rearrangement joins TRBV2 to TRBJ2-2; TRBD2 matches 15 bases. V lost 2 bases and J lost 4; bases outside the gene matches: 17. There are 22 residues in the CDR3. CDR1 is SNHLY and CDR2 is FYNNEI in the germline V gene. Here the CDR3 reads CASSEMSGLAGGPGSVTGELFF. As DNA, the CDR3 is TGTGCCAGCAGTGAAATGAGTGGACTAGCGGGGGGGCCGGGTTCGGTCACCGGGGAGCTGTTTTTT.

This clone has more than one count but fewer than ten. The J gene is TRBJ1-1, the V gene TRBV6-5; D gene uncertain. Trimming left V 6 bases short and J 1 base short, with 3 bases between. The CDR3 is made up of 11 amino acids. Germline values: CDR1 MNHEY, CDR2 SVGAGI. The CDR3, as DNA: TGTGCCAGCAGAAAGAACACTGAAGCTTTCTTT. It translates to CASRKNTEAFF.

This clone was found once. The chain couples TRBV6-2 or TRBV6-3 to TRBJ1-3; D is perhaps TRBD1 (5 bases). Germline V gene sequence: CDR1 MNHEY, CDR2 SVGEGT. Trimming took off 5 bases at V and 0 bases at J, with 11 bases between the two ends. The CDR3 runs 15 residues. The CDR3 nucleotides are TGTGCCAGCAGTACAGGCCGTCTCTCTGGAAACACCATATATTTT. Its protein is CASSTGRLSGNTIYF.

The chain carries TRBV9 and TRBJ2-1; 12 nucleotides align to TRBD2. The CDR3 contains 15 residues. Unmatched junction bases numbered 2, after V lost 2 bases and J lost 5 bases. CDR1 is SGDLS and CDR2 is YYNGEE in the germline V gene. The CDR3 sequence is CASSVTSGGHNEQFF. The CDR3 DNA reads TGTGCCAGCAGCGTGACTAGCGGGGGTCACAATGAGCAGTTCTTC.

J is TRBJ1-3 and V is TRBV10-3; D unresolved. The CDR3 contains 10 residues. V lost 6 bases and J lost 4, with 1 base in between. Germline V lookup: CDR1 ENHRY, CDR2 SYGVKD. CDR3 sequence: CAIRGNTIYF. CDR3 DNA: TGTGCCATCAGGGGAAACACCATATATTTT.